This T cell receptor (beta chain) appears in the sequencing data of a study of OX40 agonist ivuxolimab in advanced cancers. Sequencing used immunoSEQ multiplex PCR; TCRdb keeps in-frame clones, though not all of them. The repertoire holds roughly 99,000 clones, with around 93% as singletons. In regard to this clone: As yet, its antigen is unknown.

Findings and caveats of the study: Compared with CD4+, CD8+ T cells on average had more expanded clones. CD4+ and CD8+ blood T cells expanded clonally by week 6 at 0.1 to 3.0 mg/kg.

At cycle 4 day 1, cycle 7 day 1, and baseline, blood was sampled. This receptor was taken from an adult with an advanced solid tumor such as melanoma, head and neck, liver or kidney cancer. This sample comprised CD4+ or CD8+ T cells sorted from blood, obtained in a trial of the OX40 agonist ivuxolimab.

CDR3: CASRNSNQPQHF. The CDR3 DNA reads as TGTGCCAGCAGGAATAGCAATCAGCCCCAGCATTTT. The gene calls are TRBV28 and TRBJ1-5; D gene uncertain. Germline V gene lookup returns CDR1 MDHEN and CDR2 SYDVKM. Trimming shortened V by 6 bases and J by 0 bases, and 3 bases separated the two germline ends. The CDR3 spans 12 residues.